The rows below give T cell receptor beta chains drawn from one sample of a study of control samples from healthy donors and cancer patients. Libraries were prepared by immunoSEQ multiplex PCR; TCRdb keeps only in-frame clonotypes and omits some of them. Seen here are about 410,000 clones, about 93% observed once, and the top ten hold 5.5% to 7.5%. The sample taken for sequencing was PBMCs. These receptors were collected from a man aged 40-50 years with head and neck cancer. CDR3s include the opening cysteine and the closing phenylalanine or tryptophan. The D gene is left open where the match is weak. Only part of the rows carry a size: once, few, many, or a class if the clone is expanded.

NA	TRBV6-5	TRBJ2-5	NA	CASSSPRTRGGETQYF	TGTGCCAGCAGTTCGCCCCGGACTAGAGGGGGGGAGACCCAGTACTTC
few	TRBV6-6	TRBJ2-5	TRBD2	CASSYREGGVWATQYF	TGTGCCAGCAGTTACCGAGAGGGAGGGGTTTGGGCGACCCAGTACTTC
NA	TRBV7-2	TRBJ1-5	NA	CASSWLGGNQPQHF	TGTGCCAGCAGTTGGCTTGGCGGCAATCAGCCCCAGCATTTT
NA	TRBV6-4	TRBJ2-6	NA	CASSVGAPSGANVLTF	TGTGCCAGCAGTGTAGGGGCGCCTTCTGGGGCCAACGTCCTGACTTTC
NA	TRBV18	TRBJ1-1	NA	CASSPRGDTEAFF	TGTGCCAGCTCACCCCGGGGGGACACTGAAGCTTTCTTT
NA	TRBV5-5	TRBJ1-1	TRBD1	CASSRQGMNTEAFF	TGTGCCAGCAGCAGACAGGGGATGAACACTGAAGCTTTCTTT
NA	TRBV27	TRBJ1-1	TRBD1	CAREQGVITEAFF	TGTGCCAGGGAACAGGGGGTAATCACTGAAGCTTTCTTT
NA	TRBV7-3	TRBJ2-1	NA	CASSFGDHTPHIEQFF	TGTGCCAGCAGCTTCGGGGACCACACACCCCACATCGAGCAGTTCTTC
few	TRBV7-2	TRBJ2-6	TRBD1	CASSLGQGAGAGANVLTF	TGTGCCAGCAGCTTAGGGCAGGGGGCAGGGGCTGGGGCCAACGTCCTGACTTTC
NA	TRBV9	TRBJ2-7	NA	CASSVTAFTHEQYF	TGTGCCAGCAGCGTCACGGCTTTCACCCACGAGCAGTACTTC
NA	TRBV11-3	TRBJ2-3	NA	CASSTSGTDTQYF	TGTGCCAGCAGCACAAGTGGCACAGATACGCAGTATTTT
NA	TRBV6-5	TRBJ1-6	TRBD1	CASSSRDRGSPLHF	TGTGCCAGCAGTTCCCGGGACAGGGGTTCACCCCTCCACTTT
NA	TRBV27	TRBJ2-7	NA	CASSRRAGAYEQYF	TGTGCCAGCAGTAGAAGGGCAGGGGCCTACGAGCAGTACTTC
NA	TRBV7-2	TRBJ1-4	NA	CASSSRGPKEKLFF	TGTGCCAGCAGCTCAAGGGGACCAAAGGAAAAACTGTTTTTT
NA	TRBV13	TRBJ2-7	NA	CASSLGLTSGPRYEQYF	TGTGCCAGCAGCTTAGGCCTGACCAGCGGCCCCCGCTACGAGCAGTACTTC
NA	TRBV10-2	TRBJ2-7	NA	CASGGQVRNEQYF	TGCGCCAGCGGGGGGCAGGTGAGGAACGAGCAGTACTTC
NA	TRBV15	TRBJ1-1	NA	CATSTHTGKNTEAFF	TGTGCCACCAGCACACACACCGGGAAGAACACTGAAGCTTTCTTT